The 32 T cell receptor beta chains in this list originate from one sample, sequenced in a study of blood T cell repertoires in COVID-19. Some clones are missing from TCRdb's copy, which holds only in-frame ones; the method was immunoSEQ multiplex PCR. In the table there are 440,000 or so clones, approximately 89% of which are singletons. Input material: peripheral blood. The receptors come from a woman in her thirties or forties with COVID-19, enrolled during active disease.

V gene TRBV28 combines with J gene TRBJ2-1; 16 bases are a match to TRBD2. J gave up 8 bases and V 3 bases, and 10 bases lay outside the gene matches. Germline assignment: CDR1 MDHEN and CDR2 SYDVKM. The CDR3 totals 18 residues. CDR3 sequence (DNA): TGTGCCAGCAGTTTTGCAGGGGGACTAGCGGGAGGGCCTGATGAGCAGTTCTTC. Translated, it gives CASSFAGGLAGGPDEQFF.

The rearrangement joins TRBV6-5 to TRBJ1-1; weak D call: TRBD1 (5 bases). The CDR3 covers 16 residues. V lost 0 bases to trimming and J lost 0 bases, with 11 bases between them. Germline V gene data show CDR1 as MNHEY and CDR2 as SVGAGI. This chain's CDR3 is CASSYSQGLMNTEAFF. Here the CDR3 DNA reads TGTGCCAGCAGTTACTCTCAGGGACTCATGAACACTGAAGCTTTCTTT.

The rearrangement uses TRBV9 and TRBJ1-6; D not resolved. The germline V gene encodes CDR1 SGDLS and CDR2 YYNGEE. Trimming took off 5 bases at V and 6 bases at J, with 12 bases between the two ends. The CDR3 contains 14 residues. This chain's CDR3 is CASRASGFNSPLHF. CDR3 nucleotides: TGTGCCAGCAGAGCATCGGGTTTTAATTCACCCCTCCACTTT.

This chain uses TRBV21-1 with TRBJ2-4; the DNA was not used to check the table's D call, TRBD1. TRBV21-1 is an annotated pseudogene. The CDR3 is 21 residues long. CDR3 in DNA: TGTGCCAGCAGCAAATGTCGGGCGAAGGGGGCGCGGGGAAAAGCCAAAAACATTCAGTACTTC. This sequence encodes CASSKCRAKGARGKAKNIQYF.

The chain employs TRBV5-1 and TRBJ2-7; 7 positions match TRBD1. The CDR3 has 15 residues. Germline V gene data show CDR1 as SGHRS and CDR2 as YFSETQ. After removal of 4 bases from V and 3 bases from J, the junction contained 10 bases not matched to a gene. The CDR3 nucleotides are TGCGCCAGCAGCCTTGAGACAGGGAGTTACTACGAGCAGTACTTC. Translation: CASSLETGSYYEQYF.

The rearrangement uses TRBV6-5 and TRBJ1-6; D might be TRBD1 (5 bases). Between the trimmed V and J ends, which lost 2 bases and 5 bases, there was a span of 13 bases. The CDR3 has 16 residues. The V gene's germline CDR1 is MNHEY and CDR2 SVGAGI. CDR3 nucleotide sequence: TGTGCCAGCAGTTACGGTCCGGTCAGGGATAATTCACCCCTCCACTTT. Its protein is CASSYGPVRDNSPLHF.

The J gene is TRBJ1-2, the V gene TRBV11-2, with unresolved D. Germline V gives CDR1 SGHAT, CDR2 FQNNGV. The CDR3 runs to 15 residues. With 5 bases removed from V and 2 bases from J, the gap between germline ends came to 15 bases. CDR3 DNA sequence: TGTGCCAGCAGCCTCCCTTCACGCGGAAACTATGGCTACACCTTC. Its translation: CASSLPSRGNYGYTF.

The chain employs TRBV27 and TRBJ1-5, with D maybe TRBD1 (5 bases). V was pared by 2 bases and J by 1 base, with 12 bases between. This CDR3 contains 16 residues. CDR1 and CDR2 from the germline V gene are MNHEY and SMNVEV (reference sequence). The chain's CDR3 is CASSLLWRGSNQPQHF. CDR3 DNA: TGTGCCAGCAGTTTACTTTGGAGGGGAAGCAATCAGCCCCAGCATTTT.

The chain recombines TRBV6-5 with TRBJ1-1; D is uncertain. This CDR3 has 11 amino acids. V lost 3 bases and J lost 8, with 7 bases in between. Germline CDR1 and CDR2: MNHEY and SVGAGI. CDR3 residues: CASSYNGEAFF. CDR3 in DNA: TGTGCCAGCAGTTATAATGGCGAAGCTTTCTTT.

The chain links TRBV7-2 to TRBJ1-1; no clear D. The ends were cut back, 1 base at V and 4 bases at J, with 10 bases in the middle. CDR1 SGHTA and CDR2 FQGNSA come from the germline V gene. CDR3 length: 14 amino acids. This CDR3 is CASSLGGRVTEAFF. CDR3 bases: TGTGCCAGCAGCTTAGGTGGGAGGGTCACTGAAGCTTTCTTT.

V is TRBV7-2 and J is TRBJ1-1; the match to TRBD1 covers 7 bases. This CDR3 has 14 amino acids. V trimming: 3 bases; J trimming: 6 bases; junction bases outside the gene matches: 7. The V gene's germline CDR1 is SGHTA and CDR2 FQGNSA. The CDR3 region is CASSFSTGVAEAFF. The CDR3 nucleotides are TGTGCCAGCAGCTTCTCTACAGGGGTCGCTGAAGCTTTCTTT.

The chain carries TRBV6-2 or TRBV6-3 and TRBJ2-7; D unresolved. CDR3 length equals 11 residues. The germline gives CDR1 MNHEY, CDR2 SVGEGT. V was shortened by 2 bases and J by 6 bases, with 5 bases between the two germline ends. The CDR3 region has the DNA TGTGCCAGCAGTTACGCCGGCGAGCAGTACTTC. Protein: CASSYAGEQYF.

This chain links TRBV9 with TRBJ2-1; D is uncertain. The V and J ends lost 5 bases and 6 bases respectively, with 9 bases between them. Germline lookup yields CDR1 SGDLS and CDR2 YYNGEE. This CDR3 has 12 residues. CDR3 amino acids: CASSGALNEQFF. DNA for the CDR3: TGTGCCAGCAGTGGAGCGCTCAATGAGCAGTTCTTC.

The table lists this clone with a few counts. This chain uses TRBV11-1 with TRBJ1-2; TRBD1 matches at 7 bases. This CDR3 is 15 amino acids long. The germline gives CDR1 SGHAT, CDR2 FQDESV (reference sequence). Losses at the gene ends were 5 bases for V and 4 bases for J; bases not matched to a gene: 10. The CDR3 protein is CASSPDRVSRYGYTF. The CDR3 coding sequence is TGTGCCAGCAGCCCCGACAGGGTGTCTCGCTATGGCTACACCTTC.

V gene TRBV6-2 or TRBV6-3 combines with J gene TRBJ1-2, with D unresolved. CDR1 MNHEY and CDR2 SVGEGT come from the germline V gene. V was cut by 5 bases and J by 1 base, with 5 bases left in between. This CDR3 region has 12 residues. CDR3 protein: CASSLYNYGYTF. CDR3 in DNA: TGTGCCAGCAGTCTTTATAACTATGGCTACACCTTC.

The chain links TRBV28 to TRBJ1-5, with D uncertain. The CDR3 length is 16 residues. The germline V gene has CDR1 MDHEN and CDR2 SYDVKM. V lost 5 bases to trimming and J lost 0 bases, with 14 bases between them. This chain's CDR3 is CASSSYGFLSNQPQHF. CDR3 in DNA: TGTGCCAGCAGTAGTTACGGGTTTCTTAGCAATCAGCCCCAGCATTTT. Using reference TRBV28 and TRBJ1-5 for the parts outside the CDR3, the full variable domain is DVKVTQSSRYLVKRTGEKVFLECVQDMDHENMFWYRQDPGLGLRLIYFSYDVKMKEKGDIPEGYSVSREKKERFSLILESASTNQTSMYLCASSSYGFLSNQPQHFGDGTRLSIL.

The chain combines TRBV28 with TRBJ1-6; D is undetermined. The CDR3 totals 12 residues. V was trimmed by 6 bases and J by 6 bases, leaving 6 bases between them. Germline loops: CDR1 MDHEN, CDR2 SYDVKM. This chain's CDR3 is CASRRSNSPLHF. The DNA of the CDR3 is TGTGCCAGCAGGAGAAGTAATTCACCCCTCCACTTT.

Details on this clone: Within the sample, other DNA sequences also encode this same CDR3. The chain recombines TRBV3-1 (or the pseudogene TRBV3-2) with TRBJ1-2; no firm D call. Trimming took off 0 bases at V and 8 bases at J, with 7 bases between the two ends. The germline CDR1 and CDR2 sequences are LGHDT and YNNKEL (reference sequence). The CDR3 has 12 amino acids. DNA of the CDR3: TGTGCCAGCAGCCAAGACCTGCGAGGCTACACCTTC. Protein product: CASSQDLRGYTF.

This chain uses TRBV30 with TRBJ2-1; 10 bases fit TRBD2. This CDR3 region has 13 residues. The V gene end was trimmed by 5 bases and the J gene end by 8 bases; junction bases not matched to a gene: 6. Per germline, CDR1 GTSNPN and CDR2 SVGIG (reference sequence). As DNA, the CDR3 is TGTGCCTGGGGGCTAGCGGGAGCCCATGAGCAGTTCTTC. The encoded protein is CAWGLAGAHEQFF.

The V and J genes are TRBV6-2 or TRBV6-3 and TRBJ1-1; TRBD1 matches 9 bases. J was trimmed by 1 base and V by 6 bases; bases with no gene match: 3. CDR3 length: 14 residues. Germline CDR1 MNHEY, CDR2 SVGEGT. The CDR3 region has the DNA TGTGCCAGCAGCTCGGACAGGGGGAACACTGAAGCTTTCTTT. It yields the protein CASSSDRGNTEAFF.

The genes are TRBV19 and TRBJ1-5; D gene unclear. CDR3 size: 13 residues. Germline loops: CDR1 LNHDA, CDR2 SQIVND (reference sequence). V lost 4 bases and J 3 bases, leaving 7 bases between the germline ends. CDR3 protein: CASSNQINQPQHF. CDR3 bases: TGTGCCAGTAGTAACCAGATCAATCAGCCCCAGCATTTT. The full variable domain, its missing parts supplied by reference TRBV19 and TRBJ1-5, is DGGITQSPKYLFRKEGQNVTLSCEQNLNHDAMYWYRQDPGQGLRLIYYSQIVNDFQKGDIAEGYSVSREKKESFPLTVTSAQKNPTAFYLCASSNQINQPQHFGDGTRLSIL.

The genes are TRBV9 and TRBJ1-3; tentative D call: TRBD1 (5 bases). Trimming stripped 0 bases from V and 1 base from J, with 14 bases between. CDR1 and CDR2 (germline): SGDLS, YYNGEE. The CDR3 spans 17 residues. CDR3 sequence: CASSVGGTPRSGNTIYF. The CDR3, as DNA: TGTGCCAGCAGCGTAGGCGGGACTCCGCGATCTGGAAACACCATATATTTT.

The chain links TRBV7-2 to TRBJ1-2, with 8 bases lining up with TRBD1. The V gene end was trimmed by 7 bases and the J gene end by 7 bases; junction bases not matched to a gene: 14. Germline V lookup: CDR1 SGHTA, CDR2 FQGNSA. The CDR3 totals 15 residues. The CDR3 spells CASTLFDRGVGGYTF. DNA of the CDR3: TGTGCCAGCACCCTCTTTGACAGGGGCGTCGGTGGCTACACCTTC.

The chain couples TRBV27 to TRBJ1-1; unclear D gene. V gave up 3 bases and J gave up 0 bases, with 8 bases separating them. Looked up from germline, CDR1 is MNHEY and CDR2 is SMNVEV (reference sequence). There are 14 residues in the CDR3. The CDR3 is CASSFGVLNTEAFF. The CDR3 bases are TGTGCCAGCAGTTTCGGGGTATTGAACACTGAAGCTTTCTTT.

The V and J genes are TRBV27 and TRBJ2-1; tentatively, D is TRBD2 (5 bases). Looked up from germline, CDR1 is MNHEY and CDR2 is SMNVEV (reference sequence). V was clipped by 1 base and J by 7 bases, with 14 bases between them. The CDR3 contains 15 residues. In DNA form, the CDR3 reads TGTGCCAGCAGTTTATTCCCCGAGTGGGAGAATGAGCAGTTCTTC. It translates to CASSLFPEWENEQFF.

The rearrangement uses TRBV29-1 and TRBJ1-2, with TRBD1 matching over 8 bases. Germline CDR1 is SQVTM and CDR2 is ANQGSEA. This CDR3 region has 13 residues. J was trimmed by 6 bases and V by 7 bases; bases with no gene match: 10. The CDR3 loop reads CSGADRVLDGYTF. As DNA, the CDR3 is TGCAGCGGCGCGGACAGGGTTTTAGATGGCTACACCTTC.

The gene calls are TRBV6-1 and TRBJ1-6; no clear D. The V end lost 2 bases, the J end lost 5 bases, and 13 bases lay between the germline ends. CDR1 and CDR2 from the germline V gene are MNHNS and SASEGT. This CDR3 spans 16 amino acids. CDR3 nucleotides: TGTGCCAGCAGTGAAAGACTTGGGAGCCATAATTCACCCCTCCACTTT. It is translated as CASSERLGSHNSPLHF.

This clone was seen a single time. The genes are TRBV18 and TRBJ1-6; 8 bases map to TRBD1. V shed 4 bases and J 5 bases; nucleotides not matched to a gene: 7. Per germline, CDR1 KGHSH and CDR2 LQKENI. The CDR3 totals 16 residues. CDR3 protein: CASSLSRTGHNSPLHF. CDR3 DNA: TGTGCCAGCTCACTGAGCAGGACAGGGCATAATTCACCCCTCCACTTT.

The chain uses TRBV6-5 and TRBJ1-2; TRBD1 aligns across 7 bases. The germline gives CDR1 MNHEY, CDR2 SVGAGI. The CDR3 extends over 13 amino acids. V lost 7 bases, J lost 4 bases, and 6 bases stayed unmatched. The DNA of the CDR3 is TGTGCCAGCAACGCCGGGACAGCCTATGGCTACACCTTC. Protein sequence: CASNAGTAYGYTF.

The rearrangement uses TRBV6-4 and TRBJ1-4; D uncertain. Trimming removed 0 bases from V and 8 bases from J, with 19 bases in between. Germline loops: CDR1 MRHNA, CDR2 SNTAGT. This CDR3 contains 17 residues. CDR3 coding DNA: TGTGCCAGCAGTGACTCCAGGCAAGTGGAGGGTGAAGAAAAACTGTTTTTT. Protein sequence: CASSDSRQVEGEEKLFF.

The chain is built from TRBV5-4 and TRBJ2-7; a weak D match, TRBD2 (5 bases). Trimming removed 4 bases at V and 2 bases at J, with 13 bases between. The CDR3 loop spans 14 amino acids. Germline CDR1 and CDR2: SGHNT and YYREEE (reference sequence). The CDR3 is CASSEEVAAYEQYF. For the CDR3, the DNA is TGTGCCAGCAGCGAGGAGGTGGCGGCCTACGAGCAGTACTTC.

This chain connects TRBV28 to TRBJ2-1; TRBD2 might be the D (6 bases). This CDR3 has 17 amino acids. Trimming shortened V by 6 bases and J by 0 bases, and 18 bases separated the two germline ends. CDR1 is MDHEN and CDR2 is SYDVKM in the germline V gene. Here the CDR3 reads CASRVGGPAYSYNEQFF. CDR3 bases: TGTGCCAGCAGGGTGGGGGGACCGGCCTACTCCTACAATGAGCAGTTCTTC.